The text below deals with one TCR beta chain. Its antigen is not yet known. No much larger clone exists at a distance of one base, and base qualities are not known. The sample's time point label, decoded: baseline before first vaccination. The intended sense of this specimen's treatment or condition label: meningococcal conjugate vaccine given as trial control. Vaccinee samples were obtained from the UK trials COV001 and COV002, which included a single-blind randomized controlled phase 2/3 trial of AZD1222 (ChAdOx1 nCoV-19) in healthy adults. For TCRbeta chain sequencing, PBMC samples were collected from trial participants at day 0 and at day 28 after the second dose. The CDR3 regions of human TCRbeta chains were subjected to immunosequencing. In the source study's methods: Repertoire TCRs were matched against a reference library of SARS-CoV-2-specific TCRs generated with the MIRA antigen-specificity platform. Breadth meant the fraction of unique TCRs that were SARS-CoV-2-associated, whereas depth meant the fraction of total T cells that were SARS-CoV-2-associated. Each spike-specific TCR was assigned to its reactive spike region and to a CD4 or CD8 class using the MIRA data. Log10-transformed breadth and depth values were compared by one-way ANOVA with Sidak's multiple comparisons tests. The clones in this table, taken by TCRdb from immuneACCESS, are in-frame only. Not every clone is retained; where verified, under half of the shortfall comes from an unresolved V gene, and the cause of the rest is unknown. The DNA gave D and trimming, while V, J and clone size come from that table. The sample table shows 200,000 or so clones, and over 80% are seen once. The ten largest account for around 2.9% of the sample.

This entry belongs to a study of T cell responses to AZD1222 COVID-19 vaccine (dated by TCRdb to 2020 to 2023). Some background on the complete study: A total of just over 230 trial participants underwent TCR sequencing, of whom about 210 had received two doses of AZD1222 and approximately 25 had received two doses of the MenACWY control vaccine. Trial participants were enrolled by age into subgroups of 18-55, 56-69 and 70-plus years, and around 140, 26 and 57 TCR-sequenced participants, respectively, were included in these subgroups.

V is cut by 7 bases and J by 4 bases, and the space between the germline ends is 13 bases. From its cysteine to its phenylalanine, the CDR3 spans 14 amino acids. CDR3 DNA is the only sequence kept; it has 42 bases, read in frame from the first base. The germline V gene provides CDR1 SNHLY and CDR2 FYNNEI. Points the paper makes about the study in general: Conclusions about previously exposed vaccinees are limited because only 6 or 7 AZD1222 recipients were SARS-CoV-2 seropositive at baseline. Because no day 14 peak-response samples were available, repertoires were characterized only after the peak T cell response. Epitopes outside the regions mutated in the B.1.351 and B.1.1.7 variants were reportedly recognized by nearly half of the unique spike-specific TCRs. CD4 TCRs associated with the vaccine covered the entire spike protein, and the dominant responses were in regions 160-218 and 743-854. Spike-specific TCR breadth and depth rose significantly after two AZD1222 doses compared with day 0 and with MenACWY recipients. Participants were mostly white British and included more females than males, and it was suggested by the authors that clonal diversity may have been underestimated. The 56-69-year group was small, and its depth increase did not reach significance, likely because of low power.

The material sequenced was peripheral blood, taken on day 0 of MenACWY control vaccination. The TCR sequence derives from an adult in good health. Rearrangement joined TRBV2 to TRBJ2-2, and the D gene may be TRBD2, 7 bases matching. The DNA is as follows: TGTGCCAGCAATGGGGGGGCAGCCACCGGGGAGCTGTTTTTT. Its amino acids are CASNGGAATGELFF.